A single T cell receptor beta chain is shown here with its context. The sample originates from a study of blood T cell repertoires in COVID-19. The V segment lost 4 bases and the J segment 3 bases; nucleotides outside the gene matches: 3. CDR1 SGHAT and CDR2 FQNNGV come from the germline V gene. There are 15 residues in the CDR3. TCRdb's table, derived via immunoSEQ multiplex PCR, lists solely in-frame clones and lacks some. Of about 70,000 clones listed, 81% are singletons. Sequenced material: peripheral blood. The chain employs TRBV11-2 and TRBJ1-2; TRBD1 aligns across 12 bases. This TCR was recovered from a woman aged 65 to 85 with acute or convalescent COVID-19. The CDR3 here is CASSSGDRGHYGYTF. CDR3 coding DNA: TGTGCCAGCAGCTCAGGGGACAGGGGGCACTATGGCTACACCTTC.